Below, one TCR beta chain is given with its context. The entry originates in a study of control samples from healthy donors and cancer patients. Profiled with immunoSEQ multiplex PCR; TCRdb holds only in-frame clones, not every one. The data show some 37,000 clones, with approximately 90% seen just once and more than 3% held by the top ten. This TCR was recovered from a woman aged 45-60 years in good health. Sequencing was performed on blood.

CDR3 region: CAHLRAQDEKLFF. CDR3 coding DNA: TGTGCCCACCTTCGCGCTCAAGATGAAAAACTGTTTTTT. The chain links TRBV30 to TRBJ1-4; D is uncertain. V was trimmed by 8 bases and J by 6 bases, leaving 16 bases between them. In germline, CDR1 is GTSNPN, CDR2 SVGIG (reference sequence). The CDR3 length is 13 residues.